The 9 T cell receptor beta chains listed next were all sequenced from one sample in a study of radiotherapy plus CTLA-4 blockade in lung cancer. Profiled with immunoSEQ multiplex PCR; TCRdb holds only in-frame clones, not every one. The table records about 36,000 clones, around 83% of them present only once. Sample: peripheral blood, taken from a patient treated with radiotherapy plus ipilimumab. The receptors were gathered from a human donor with non-small cell lung cancer who had stable disease on radiotherapy plus ipilimumab.

The chain uses TRBV4-1 and TRBJ2-1; 14 positions match TRBD2. J lost 5 bases, V lost 6 bases, and 3 bases had no gene match. Germline V gene lookup returns CDR1 MGHRA and CDR2 YSYEKL. CDR3 length equals 15 residues. The CDR3 DNA is TGCGCCAGCAGGGGGACTAGCGGGAGTCACAATGAGCAGTTCTTC. Protein product: CASRGTSGSHNEQFF.

J is TRBJ2-1 and V is TRBV7-9; TRBD2 might be the D (5 bases). Germline lookup yields CDR1 SEHNR and CDR2 FQNEAQ (reference sequence). The CDR3 loop spans 14 amino acids. V lost 5 bases to trimming and J lost 7 bases, with 15 bases between them. The CDR3 loop reads CASSPGSSGNEQFF. CDR3 coding DNA: TGTGCCAGCAGCCCCGGATCGTCGGGAAATGAGCAGTTCTTC.

V is TRBV10-2 and J is TRBJ2-5; TRBD1 matches 8 bases. Unmatched junction bases numbered 6, after V lost 4 bases and J lost 2 bases. The CDR3 spans 15 residues. Looked up from germline, CDR1 is WSHSY and CDR2 is SAAADI. CDR3 protein: CASSVGQGFQETQYF. In DNA form, the CDR3 reads TGCGCCAGCAGTGTAGGACAGGGTTTTCAAGAGACCCAGTACTTC.

The V and J genes are TRBV7-9 and TRBJ2-1; TRBD1 is a possible D gene (6 bases). The CDR3 extends over 14 amino acids. From germline, CDR1 is SEHNR and CDR2 FQNEAQ (reference sequence). V dropped 0 bases and J dropped 9 bases, with 12 bases sitting between them. The chain's CDR3 is CASSLAAGDIEQFF. In nucleotides, the CDR3 is TGTGCCAGCAGCTTAGCGGCAGGGGATATTGAGCAGTTCTTC.

The rearrangement uses TRBV10-2 and TRBJ1-4; D not certain. V was pared by 8 bases and J by 8 bases, with 9 bases between. CDR3 length: 11 residues. The V gene's germline CDR1 is WSHSY and CDR2 SAAADI. The CDR3 protein is CASAAEEKLFF. CDR3 sequence (DNA): TGCGCCAGCGCTGCTGAGGAAAAACTGTTTTTT.

The chain recombines TRBV27 with TRBJ2-6; no clear D. Trimming removed 2 bases at V and 3 bases at J, with 5 bases between. The CDR3 is 14 amino acids. The germline V gene has CDR1 MNHEY and CDR2 SMNVEV (reference sequence). In nucleotides, the CDR3 is TGTGCCAGCAGTTTACGGGTTGGGGCCAACGTCCTGACTTTC. Its translation: CASSLRVGANVLTF.

The chain carries TRBV7-2 and TRBJ2-2, with a weak D call TRBD1 (5 bases). Trimming took off 0 bases at V and 4 bases at J, with 9 bases between the two ends. The V gene's germline CDR1 is SGHTA and CDR2 FQGNSA. The CDR3 extends over 15 amino acids. The CDR3 is CASSLAAGSTGELFF. The CDR3 DNA follows: TGTGCCAGCAGCTTAGCGGCAGGGTCCACCGGGGAGCTGTTTTTT.

This chain connects TRBV27 to TRBJ1-1; D is undetermined. Trimming stripped 3 bases from V and 0 bases from J, with 5 bases between. This CDR3 spans 13 amino acids. Germline V gene lookup returns CDR1 MNHEY and CDR2 SMNVEV (reference sequence). The CDR3 bases are TGTGCCAGCAGTTTTACGGTGAACACTGAAGCTTTCTTT. As protein: CASSFTVNTEAFF.

V and J are TRBV28 and TRBJ2-7; weak D call: TRBD1 (5 bases). This CDR3 spans 13 amino acids. The germline gives CDR1 MDHEN, CDR2 SYDVKM. Trimming left V 4 bases short and J 3 bases short, with 10 bases between. Here the CDR3 DNA reads TGTGCCAGCAGTTCCTTCCAGGGCTACGAGCAGTACTTC. Its translation is CASSSFQGYEQYF. Supplemented by reference TRBV28 and TRBJ2-7, the full variable domain reads DVKVTQSSRYLVKRTGEKVFLECVQDMDHENMFWYRQDPGLGLRLIYFSYDVKMKEKGDIPEGYSVSREKKERFSLILESASTNQTSMYLCASSSFQGYEQYFGPGTRLTVT.